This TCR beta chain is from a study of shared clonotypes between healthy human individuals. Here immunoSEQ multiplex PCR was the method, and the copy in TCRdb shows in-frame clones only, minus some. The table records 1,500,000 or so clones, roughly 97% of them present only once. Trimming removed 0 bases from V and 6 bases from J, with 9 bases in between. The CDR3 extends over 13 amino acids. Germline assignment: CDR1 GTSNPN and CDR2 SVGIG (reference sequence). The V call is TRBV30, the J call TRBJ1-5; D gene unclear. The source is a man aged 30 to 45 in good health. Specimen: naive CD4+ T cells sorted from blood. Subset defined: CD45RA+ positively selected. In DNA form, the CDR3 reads TGTGCCTGGAGTGTACGGCAGGCTCAGCCCCAGCATTTT. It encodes CAWSVRQAQPQHF.